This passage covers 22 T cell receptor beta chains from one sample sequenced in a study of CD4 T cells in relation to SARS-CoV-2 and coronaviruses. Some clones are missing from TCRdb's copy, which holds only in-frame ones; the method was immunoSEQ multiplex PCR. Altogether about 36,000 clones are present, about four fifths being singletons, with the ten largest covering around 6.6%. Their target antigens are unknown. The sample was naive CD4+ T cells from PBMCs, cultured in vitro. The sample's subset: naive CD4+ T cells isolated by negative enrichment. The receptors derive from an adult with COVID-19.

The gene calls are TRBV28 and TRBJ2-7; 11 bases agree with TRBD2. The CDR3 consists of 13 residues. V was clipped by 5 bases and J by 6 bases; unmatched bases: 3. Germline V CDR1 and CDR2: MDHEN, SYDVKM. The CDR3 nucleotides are TGTGCCAGCAGTACCACTAGCGGGAGCGAGCAGTACTTC. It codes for CASSTTSGSEQYF.

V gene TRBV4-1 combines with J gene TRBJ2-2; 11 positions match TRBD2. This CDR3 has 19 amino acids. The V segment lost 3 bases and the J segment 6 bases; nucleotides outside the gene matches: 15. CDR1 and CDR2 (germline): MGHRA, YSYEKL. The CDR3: CASSQFSGRGPGPSGELFF. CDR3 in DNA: TGCGCCAGCAGCCAGTTTAGCGGGAGGGGCCCGGGCCCGTCCGGGGAGCTGTTTTTT.

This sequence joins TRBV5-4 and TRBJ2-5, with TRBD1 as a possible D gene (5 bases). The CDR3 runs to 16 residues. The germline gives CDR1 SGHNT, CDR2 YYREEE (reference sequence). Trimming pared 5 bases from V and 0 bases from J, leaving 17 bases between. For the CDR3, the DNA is TGTGCCAGCAGTCACCCGACAGCCCAGTACCAAGAGACCCAGTACTTC. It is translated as CASSHPTAQYQETQYF.

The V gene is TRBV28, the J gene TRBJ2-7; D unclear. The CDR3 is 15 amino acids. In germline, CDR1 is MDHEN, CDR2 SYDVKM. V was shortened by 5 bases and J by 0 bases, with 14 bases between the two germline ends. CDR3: CASSPGWGISYEQYF. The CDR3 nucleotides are TGTGCCAGCAGTCCCGGGTGGGGTATCTCCTACGAGCAGTACTTC.

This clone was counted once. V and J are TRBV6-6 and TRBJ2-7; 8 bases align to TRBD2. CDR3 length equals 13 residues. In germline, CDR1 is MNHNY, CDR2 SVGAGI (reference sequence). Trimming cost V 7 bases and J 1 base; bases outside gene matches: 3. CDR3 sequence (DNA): TGTGCCAGCAAACTAGCGGCATCCTACGAGCAGTACTTC. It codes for CASKLAASYEQYF.

The CDR3 loop is CASRDRDHQPQHF. CDR3 nucleotides: TGTGCCAGCCGGGACAGGGACCATCAGCCCCAGCATTTT. V gene TRBV28 combines with J gene TRBJ1-5; TRBD1 matches 9 bases. Germline CDR1 and CDR2: MDHEN and SYDVKM. V lost 8 bases, J lost 5 bases, and 4 bases stayed unmatched. CDR3 length: 13 residues.

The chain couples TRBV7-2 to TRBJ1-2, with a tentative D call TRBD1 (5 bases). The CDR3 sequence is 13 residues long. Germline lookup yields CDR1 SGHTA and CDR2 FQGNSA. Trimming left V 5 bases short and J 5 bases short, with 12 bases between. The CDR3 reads CASSPRWGYGYTF. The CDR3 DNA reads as TGTGCCAGCAGCCCCAGATGGGGGTATGGCTACACCTTC.

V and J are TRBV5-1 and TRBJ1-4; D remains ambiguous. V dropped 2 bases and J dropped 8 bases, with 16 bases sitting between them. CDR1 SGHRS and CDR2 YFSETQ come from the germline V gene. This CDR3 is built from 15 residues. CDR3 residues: CASSLGFGEDEKLFF. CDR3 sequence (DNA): TGCGCCAGCAGCTTAGGCTTCGGGGAGGACGAAAAACTGTTTTTT.

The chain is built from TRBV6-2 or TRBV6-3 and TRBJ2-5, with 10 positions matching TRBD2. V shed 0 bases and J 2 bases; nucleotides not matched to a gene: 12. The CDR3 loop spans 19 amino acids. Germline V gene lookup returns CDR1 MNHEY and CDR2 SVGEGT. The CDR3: CASSYSSGFGLAEQETQYF. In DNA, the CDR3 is TGTGCCAGCAGTTACTCATCGGGGTTCGGACTAGCGGAACAAGAGACCCAGTACTTC.

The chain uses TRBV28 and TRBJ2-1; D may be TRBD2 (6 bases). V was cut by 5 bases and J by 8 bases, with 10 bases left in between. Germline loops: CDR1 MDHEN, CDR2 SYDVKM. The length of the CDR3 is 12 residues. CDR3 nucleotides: TGTGCCAGCAGTCGGCGGGAAGATGAGCAGTTCTTC. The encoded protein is CASSRREDEQFF.

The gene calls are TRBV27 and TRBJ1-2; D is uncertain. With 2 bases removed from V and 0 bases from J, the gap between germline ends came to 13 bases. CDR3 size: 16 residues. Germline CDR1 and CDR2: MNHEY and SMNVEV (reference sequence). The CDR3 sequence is CASSLGSGRTNYGYTF. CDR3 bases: TGTGCCAGCAGTTTAGGTTCGGGCCGAACTAACTATGGCTACACCTTC.

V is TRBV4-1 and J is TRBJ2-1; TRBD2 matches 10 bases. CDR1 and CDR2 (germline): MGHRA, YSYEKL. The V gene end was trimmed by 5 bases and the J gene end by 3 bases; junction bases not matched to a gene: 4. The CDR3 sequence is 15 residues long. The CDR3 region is CASSSGTSDYNEQFF. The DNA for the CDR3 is TGCGCCAGCAGCTCCGGGACTAGCGACTACAATGAGCAGTTCTTC.

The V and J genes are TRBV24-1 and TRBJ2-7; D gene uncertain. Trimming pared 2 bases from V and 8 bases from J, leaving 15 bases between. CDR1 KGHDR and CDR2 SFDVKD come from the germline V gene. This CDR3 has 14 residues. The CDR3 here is CATSDSRFTQKQYF. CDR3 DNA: TGTGCCACCAGTGATTCCCGATTTACCCAGAAGCAGTACTTC.

CDR3 bases: TGTGCCACCAGTGATTTGTACAGTAATGAGCAGTTCTTC. Amino acids: CATSDLYSNEQFF. The chain combines TRBV24-1 with TRBJ2-1; no clear D. CDR1 KGHDR and CDR2 SFDVKD come from the germline V gene. With 0 bases removed from V and 7 bases from J, the gap between germline ends came to 6 bases. CDR3 length: 13 residues.

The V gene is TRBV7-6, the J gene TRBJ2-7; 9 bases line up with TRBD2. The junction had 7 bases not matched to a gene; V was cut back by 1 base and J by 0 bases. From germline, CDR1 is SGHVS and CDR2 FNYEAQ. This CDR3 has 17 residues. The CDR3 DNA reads TGTGCCAGCAGCTTAGGGCCCTCGACTAGCGGCTCCTACGAGCAGTACTTC. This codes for CASSLGPSTSGSYEQYF.

The CDR3 bases are TGTGCCAGCAGTACCCGCTGGCGGGAGGGCCTCGATACGCAGTATTTT. It translates to CASSTRWREGLDTQYF. The chain couples TRBV28 to TRBJ2-3; 9 nucleotides match TRBD2. Germline V lookup: CDR1 MDHEN, CDR2 SYDVKM. The CDR3 loop spans 16 amino acids. J was trimmed by 6 bases and V by 5 bases; bases with no gene match: 12.

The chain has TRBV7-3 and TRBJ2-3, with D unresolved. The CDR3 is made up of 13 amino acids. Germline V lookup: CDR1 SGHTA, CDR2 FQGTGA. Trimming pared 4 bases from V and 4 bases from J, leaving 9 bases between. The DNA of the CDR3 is TGTGCCAGCAGCTCCTTAGGAGCAGATACGCAGTATTTT. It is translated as CASSSLGADTQYF.

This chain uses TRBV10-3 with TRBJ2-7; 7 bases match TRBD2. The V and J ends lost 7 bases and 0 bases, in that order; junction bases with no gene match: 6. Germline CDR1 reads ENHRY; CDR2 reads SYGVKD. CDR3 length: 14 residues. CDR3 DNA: TGTGCCATCAACGGACTAGGAGACTCCTACGAGCAGTACTTC. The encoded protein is CAINGLGDSYEQYF.

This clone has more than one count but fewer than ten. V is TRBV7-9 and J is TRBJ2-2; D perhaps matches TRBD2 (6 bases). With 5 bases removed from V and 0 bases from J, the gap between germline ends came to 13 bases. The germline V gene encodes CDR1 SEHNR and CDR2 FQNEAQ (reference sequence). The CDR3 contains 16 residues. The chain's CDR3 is CASSRDGGANTGELFF. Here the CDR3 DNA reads TGTGCCAGCAGCCGAGACGGGGGAGCGAACACCGGGGAGCTGTTTTTT.

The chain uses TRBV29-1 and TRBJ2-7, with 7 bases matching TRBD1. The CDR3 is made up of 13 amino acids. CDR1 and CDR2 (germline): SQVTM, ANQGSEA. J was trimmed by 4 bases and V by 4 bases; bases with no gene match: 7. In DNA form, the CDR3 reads TGCAGCGTTGGGGACAGACGGATATACGAGCAGTACTTC. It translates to CSVGDRRIYEQYF.

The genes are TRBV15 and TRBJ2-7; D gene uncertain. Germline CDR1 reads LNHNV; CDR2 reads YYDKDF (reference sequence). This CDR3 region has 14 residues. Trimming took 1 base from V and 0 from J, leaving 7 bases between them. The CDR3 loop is CATSRARSSYEQYF. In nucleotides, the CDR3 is TGTGCCACCAGCAGAGCCAGGAGCTCCTACGAGCAGTACTTC.

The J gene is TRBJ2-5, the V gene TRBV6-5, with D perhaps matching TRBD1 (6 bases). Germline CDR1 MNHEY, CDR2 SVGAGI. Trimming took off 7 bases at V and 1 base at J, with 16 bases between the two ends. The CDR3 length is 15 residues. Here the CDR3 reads CASIDRFGRQETQYF. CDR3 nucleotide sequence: TGTGCCAGCATCGACAGGTTCGGGCGCCAAGAGACCCAGTACTTC.